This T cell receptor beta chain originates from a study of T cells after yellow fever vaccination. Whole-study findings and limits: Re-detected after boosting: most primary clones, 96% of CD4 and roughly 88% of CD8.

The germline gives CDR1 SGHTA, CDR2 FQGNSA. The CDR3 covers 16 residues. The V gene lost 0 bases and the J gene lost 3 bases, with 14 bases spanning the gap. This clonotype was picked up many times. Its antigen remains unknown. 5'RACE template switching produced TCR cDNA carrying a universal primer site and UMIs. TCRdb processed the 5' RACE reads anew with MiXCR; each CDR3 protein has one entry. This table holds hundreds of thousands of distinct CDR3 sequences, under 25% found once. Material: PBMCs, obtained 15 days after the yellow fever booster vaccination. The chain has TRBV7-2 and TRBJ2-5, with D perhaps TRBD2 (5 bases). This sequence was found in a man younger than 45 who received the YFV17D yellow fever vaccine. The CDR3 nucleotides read TGTGCCAGCAGCTTAGCTTTTGGAGTCGGGGAAGAGACCCAGTACTTC. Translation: CASSLAFGVGEETQYF.